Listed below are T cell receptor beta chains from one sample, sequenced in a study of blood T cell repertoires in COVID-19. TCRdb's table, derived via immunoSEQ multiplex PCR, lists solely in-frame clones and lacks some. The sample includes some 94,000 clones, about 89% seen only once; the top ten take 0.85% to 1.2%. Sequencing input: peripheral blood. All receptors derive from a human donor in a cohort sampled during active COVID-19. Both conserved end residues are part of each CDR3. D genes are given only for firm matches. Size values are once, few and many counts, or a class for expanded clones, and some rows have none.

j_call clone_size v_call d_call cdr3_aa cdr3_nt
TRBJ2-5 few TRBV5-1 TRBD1 CASSLQGARETQYF TGCGCCAGCAGCTTACAGGGGGCTAGAGAGACCCAGTACTTC
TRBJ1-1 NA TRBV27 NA CASSTRGDTEAFF TGTGCCAGCAGTACCCGGGGGGATACTGAAGCTTTCTTT
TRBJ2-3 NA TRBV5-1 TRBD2 CASSPGGSGRRTDTQYF TGCGCCAGCAGCCCCGGGGGGAGCGGGAGGCGGACAGATACGCAGTATTTT
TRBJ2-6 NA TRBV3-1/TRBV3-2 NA CASSQEPGSSSGANVLTF TGTGCCAGCAGCCAAGAGCCGGGTTCGAGCTCTGGGGCCAACGTCCTGACTTTC
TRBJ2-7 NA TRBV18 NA CASSPEFYEQYF TGTGCCAGCTCACCAGAGTTCTACGAGCAGTACTTC
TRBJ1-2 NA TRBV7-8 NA CASSPPRGTNYGYTF TGTGCCAGCAGCCCGCCACGAGGCACTAACTATGGCTACACCTTC
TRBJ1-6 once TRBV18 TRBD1 CASSPQGQGALGPLHF TGTGCCAGCTCACCGCAGGGACAGGGGGCCCTCGGGCCCCTCCACTTT
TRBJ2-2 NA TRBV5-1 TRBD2 CASSLSAGGPGGELFF TGCGCCAGCAGCTTGTCCGCGGGAGGGCCGGGCGGGGAGCTGTTTTTT
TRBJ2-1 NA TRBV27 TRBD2 CASSLSPGSGGYNEQFF TGTGCCAGCAGTTTAAGCCCCGGAAGCGGGGGTTACAATGAGCAGTTCTTC
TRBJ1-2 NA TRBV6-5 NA CASSYSVTRVYDGYTF TGTGCCAGCAGTTACTCAGTCACCAGGGTCTACGATGGCTACACCTTC
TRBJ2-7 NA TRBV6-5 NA CASVEGGGYEQYF TGTGCCAGCGTGGAGGGGGGGGGCTACGAGCAGTACTTC
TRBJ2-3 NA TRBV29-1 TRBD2 CSVEGLAGPTQYF TGCAGCGTTGAGGGACTAGCGGGTCCTACGCAGTATTTT
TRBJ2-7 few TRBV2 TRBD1 CASRKDRQGSEQYF TGTGCCAGCAGGAAGGACAGGCAAGGCTCCGAGCAGTACTTC
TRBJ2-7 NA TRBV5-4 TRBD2 CASSARLAGGPRSEQYF TGTGCCAGCAGCGCGAGACTAGCGGGAGGGCCTAGGAGCGAGCAGTACTTC
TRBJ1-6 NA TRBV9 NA CASSVDLGGSAPLHF TGTGCCAGCAGCGTAGATCTGGGGGGTAGTGCACCCCTCCACTTT
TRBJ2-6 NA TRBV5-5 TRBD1 CASSLTGSAGANVLTF TGTGCCAGCAGCCTGACAGGGAGTGCTGGGGCCAACGTCCTGACTTTC
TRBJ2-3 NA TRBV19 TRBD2 CASRPLLAGRTDTQYF TGTGCCAGTAGACCCCTCCTAGCGGGGCGCACAGATACGCAGTATTTT
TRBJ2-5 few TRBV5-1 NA CASSSGGPQETQYF TGCGCCAGCAGCTCTGGAGGGCCCCAAGAGACCCAGTACTTC
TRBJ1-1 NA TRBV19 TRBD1 CASTLGQVNTEAFF TGTGCCAGTACCCTAGGACAGGTGAACACTGAAGCTTTCTTT
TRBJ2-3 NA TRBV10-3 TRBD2 CAIAGTSGSTDTQYF TGTGCCATTGCCGGGACTAGCGGTAGCACAGATACGCAGTATTTT
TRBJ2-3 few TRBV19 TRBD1 CASSSRTGRSGDTQYF TGTGCCAGTAGTTCCCGGACAGGGAGATCGGGAGATACGCAGTATTTT
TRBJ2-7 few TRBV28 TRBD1 CASSFPTGGNYEQYF TGTGCCAGCAGTTTTCCGACAGGGGGGAACTACGAGCAGTACTTC
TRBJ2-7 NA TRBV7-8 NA CASSLAHGVRLLVSYEQYF TGTGCCAGCAGCTTAGCGCACGGAGTGCGTTTGCTGGTCTCCTACGAGCAGTACTTC